This T cell receptor (beta chain) was obtained from a study of PD-L1 blockade in urothelial cancer. Overall study context: About 90% of the 29 patients were men who had bladder-origin urothelial cancer. Blood analysis was done at 3 weeks (second dose) and 6 weeks after treatment began.

The CDR3 covers 13 residues. Germline values: CDR1 SGHNT, CDR2 YYREEE (reference sequence). The V end lost 10 bases, the J end lost 4 bases, and 17 bases lay between the germline ends. Urothelial carcinoma, locally advanced or metastatic, affected the patients. Method: immunoSEQ multiplex PCR; TCRdb's copy keeps in-frame clones and lacks some. The table records tens of thousands of clones, 70% to 80% of them present only once. The sequencing used PBMCs, collected around atezolizumab (anti-PD-L1) treatment. This sequence joins TRBV5-4 and TRBJ1-1; maybe TRBD1 (6 bases). This clonotype originated in a man between 70 and 80 years old with urothelial cancer. CDR3 amino acids: CASGGARGTEAFF. DNA for the CDR3: TGTGCCTCGGGGGGGGCGCGCGGCACTGAAGCTTTCTTT. Filled out from reference TRBV5-4 and TRBJ1-1, the complete variable domain reads ETGVTQSPTHLIKTRGQQVTLRCSSQSGHNTVSWYQQALGQGPQFIFQYYREEENGRGNFPPRFSGLQFPNYSSELNVNALELDDSALYLCASGGARGTEAFFGQGTRLTVV.